The T cell receptor (beta chain) described here comes from a study of T-cell reconstitution after alpha-beta-depleted transplantation in children. CDR3 length equals 13 residues. Germline values: CDR1 SEHNR, CDR2 FQNEAQ (reference sequence). V gave up 7 bases and J gave up 3 bases, with 9 bases separating them. Preparation of the TCRbeta library involved a method that used unique molecular identifiers. TCRdb itself ran the PCR reads through MiXCR, one entry per CDR3 protein. Among approximately 590,000 distinct CDR3 sequences listed, roughly a tenth were seen once. The sequences come from PBMCs from the stem cell graft donor, collected from the stem cell graft. The chain recombines TRBV7-9 with TRBJ2-2, with D possibly matching TRBD2 (6 bases). This TCR was recovered from a human donor who donated a stem cell graft to a child with acute myeloid leukemia. The DNA of the CDR3 is TGTGCCAGCAAGGAGGGAGACACCGGGGAGCTGTTTTTT. Protein sequence: CASKEGDTGELFF.